This record looks at one T cell receptor beta chain sequence and its context. This specimen comes from a study of blood T cell repertoires in COVID-19. At the level of the study: COVID-19 samples collected from the United States, Italy and Spain covered acute and convalescent phases. Nucleic acid was either cDNA or gDNA, and it came from T cells, B-cell-depleted T cells, or PBMCs.

The germline V and J ends were trimmed by 5 bases and 6 bases, with 20 bases remaining between them. The CDR3 totals 14 residues. Germline CDR1 reads GTSNPN; CDR2 reads SVGIG (reference sequence). Per the authors' pipeline: Estimates of nucleated cell counts were drawn from the amplification of reference gene primers. Libraries were prepared by immunoSEQ multiplex PCR; TCRdb keeps only in-frame clonotypes and omits some of them. The DNA gave D and trimming, while V, J and clone size come from that table. The table shows some 320,000 clones, with about 90% occurring only once. This TCR was sampled from a woman aged 45-60 years who had recovered from COVID-19. Sequenced: peripheral blood. The chain employs TRBV30 and TRBJ2-7; D is possibly TRBD2 (6 bases). Here the CDR3 DNA reads TGTGCCTGGTCGAAACCCAGACTAGTAACCGAGCAGTACTTC. Protein: CAWSKPRLVTEQYF. Complete variable domain (other parts from reference TRBV30 and TRBJ2-7): SQTIHQWPATLVQPVGSPLSLECTVEGTSNPNLYWYRQAAGRGLQLLFYSVGIGQISSEVPQNLSASRPQDRQFILSSKKLLLSDSGFYLCAWSKPRLVTEQYFGPGTRLTVT.